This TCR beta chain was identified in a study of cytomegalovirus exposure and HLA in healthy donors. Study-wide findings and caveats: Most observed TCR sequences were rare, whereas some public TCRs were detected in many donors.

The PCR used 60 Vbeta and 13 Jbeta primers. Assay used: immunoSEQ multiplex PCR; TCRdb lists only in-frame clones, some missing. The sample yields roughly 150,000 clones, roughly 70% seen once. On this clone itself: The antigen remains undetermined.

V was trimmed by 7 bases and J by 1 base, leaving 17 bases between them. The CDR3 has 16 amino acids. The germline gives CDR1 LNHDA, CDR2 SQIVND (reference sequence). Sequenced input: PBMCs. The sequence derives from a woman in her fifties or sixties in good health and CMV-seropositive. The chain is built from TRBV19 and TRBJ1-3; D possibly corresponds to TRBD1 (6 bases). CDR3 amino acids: CASTTQTGSSGNTIYF. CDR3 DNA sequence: TGTGCCAGTACAACACAAACAGGGTCATCTGGAAACACCATATATTTT.